Listed below are T cell receptor beta chains from one sample, sequenced in a study of technical replicates of blood from a few donors. Using immunoSEQ multiplex PCR, the repertoire was profiled, and TCRdb retains in-frame clones only, with some absent. The sample comprises around 76,000 clones, 95% to 98% of which are singletons, and approximately 0.2% rests with the top ten. Material for sequencing was T cells isolated from PBMCs. The receptors here all came from a human donor in good health. The conserved cysteine and the conserved F or W are not part of the CDR3 here.

J	V	length	CDR3
TRBJ2-3	TRBV7-3	11	ASRHPGTDTQY
TRBJ2-1	TRBV19	15	ASSPNGQDFSYNEQF
TRBJ2-3	TRBV6-5	12	ASSSVPTADTQY
TRBJ1-1	TRBV5-6	10	ASSSIVSEAF
TRBJ2-7	TRBV11-2	12	ASSLTGGAYEQY
TRBJ2-2	TRBV6-1	13	ATTGTGELGGELF
TRBJ2-2	TRBV7-2	16	ASSLVGMTHVGTGELF
TRBJ1-4	TRBV18	10	ASSQSREKLF
TRBJ2-2	TRBV10-3	13	AISTGAGNTGELF
TRBJ2-1	TRBV4-2	16	ASSRETSSRGLYNEQF
TRBJ1-2	TRBV27	14	ASSPHIQGAGYGYT
TRBJ1-5	TRBV6-1	11	ASSRSGSALVH
TRBJ2-7	TRBV5-1	14	ASSSGLAGGQYEQY
TRBJ2-1	TRBV5-5	12	ASSLLTTGSEQF
TRBJ2-7	TRBV30	11	AWRLEVSYEQY
TRBJ2-7	TRBV19	12	ASSTGLASHEQY
TRBJ2-3	TRBV6-5	12	ASSKGQRVDTQY
TRBJ1-5	TRBV19	13	ASKEEGYSNQPQH
TRBJ2-1	TRBV9	13	ASSVTSGSYNEQF
TRBJ1-2	TRBV28	11	ASQTTLGYGYT
TRBJ2-2	TRBV4-2	17	ASSQVAGQGVGSTGELF
TRBJ2-3	TRBV5-1	13	ASSHVAGDTDTQY
TRBJ2-6	TRBV7-3	12	ASSSGSGANVLT
TRBJ1-3	TRBV6-1	13	ASSEESSSGNTIY
TRBJ2-1	TRBV6-5	13	ASTYTGGTYNEQF
TRBJ1-1	TRBV6-1	9	ASTTQGLAF
TRBJ2-1	TRBV30	12	AWSGLAGVGEQF
TRBJ2-7	TRBV4-3	13	ASSQVGTGVDEQY